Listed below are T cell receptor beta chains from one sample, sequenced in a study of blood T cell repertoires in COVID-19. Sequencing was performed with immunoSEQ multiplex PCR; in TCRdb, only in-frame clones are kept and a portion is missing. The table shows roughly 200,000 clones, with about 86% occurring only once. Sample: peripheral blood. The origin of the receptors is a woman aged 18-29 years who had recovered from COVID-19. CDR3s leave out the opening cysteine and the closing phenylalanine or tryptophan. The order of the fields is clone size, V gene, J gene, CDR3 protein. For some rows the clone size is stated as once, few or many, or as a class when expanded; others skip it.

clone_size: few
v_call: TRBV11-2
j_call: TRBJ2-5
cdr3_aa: ASSRQTGRETQY

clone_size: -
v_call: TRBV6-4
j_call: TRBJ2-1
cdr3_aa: ASTLAGGFYNEQF

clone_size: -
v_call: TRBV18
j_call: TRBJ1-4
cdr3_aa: ASSPGRAFNEKLF

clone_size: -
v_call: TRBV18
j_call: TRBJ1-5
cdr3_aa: ASSPTGGPDSNQPQH

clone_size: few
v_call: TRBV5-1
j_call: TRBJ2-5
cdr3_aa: ASSLGEETQY

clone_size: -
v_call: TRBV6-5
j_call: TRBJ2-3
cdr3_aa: ASSYSGRAGNTQY

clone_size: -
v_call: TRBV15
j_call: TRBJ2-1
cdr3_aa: ATSTGQGYLNSYNEQF

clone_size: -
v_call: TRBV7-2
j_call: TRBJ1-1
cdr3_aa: VAGTGTEAF

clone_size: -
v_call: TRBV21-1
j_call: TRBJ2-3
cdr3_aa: ASSNRDRGTDTQY

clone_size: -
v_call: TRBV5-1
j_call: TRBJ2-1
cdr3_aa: ASSSGRDSYNEQF

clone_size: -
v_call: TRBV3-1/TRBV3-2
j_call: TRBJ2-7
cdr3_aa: ASSHPGGPYEQY

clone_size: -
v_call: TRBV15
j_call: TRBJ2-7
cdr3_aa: ATSKNSYEQY

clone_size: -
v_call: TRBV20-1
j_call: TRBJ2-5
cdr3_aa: SASGEETQY

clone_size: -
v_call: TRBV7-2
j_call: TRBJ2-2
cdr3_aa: ASSLNRGGTGELF

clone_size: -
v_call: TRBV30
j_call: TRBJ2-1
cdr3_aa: AWRTSGSDEQF

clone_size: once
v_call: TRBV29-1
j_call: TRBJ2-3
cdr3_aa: SVEKVAGGPEKGTDTQY

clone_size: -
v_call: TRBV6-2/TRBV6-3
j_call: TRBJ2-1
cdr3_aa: ASSPGRSSYNEQF

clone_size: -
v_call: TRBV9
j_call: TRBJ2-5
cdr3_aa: ASSGSGSGETQY

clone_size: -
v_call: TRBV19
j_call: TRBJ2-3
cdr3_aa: ASSMGRVDTQY

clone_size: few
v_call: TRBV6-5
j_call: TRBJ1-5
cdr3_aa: ASSLNSNQPQH

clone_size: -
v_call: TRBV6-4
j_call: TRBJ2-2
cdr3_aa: ASRPRGDTGELF

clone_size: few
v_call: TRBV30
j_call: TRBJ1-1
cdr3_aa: AWRDRVSEAF

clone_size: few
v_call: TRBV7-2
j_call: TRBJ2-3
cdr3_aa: ASRRGFGTGGADTQY

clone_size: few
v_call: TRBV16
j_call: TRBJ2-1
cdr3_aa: ASGRRSGEQF

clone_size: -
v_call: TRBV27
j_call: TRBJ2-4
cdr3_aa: ASSLQGFAKNIQY

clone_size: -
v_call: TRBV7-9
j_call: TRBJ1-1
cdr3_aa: ASMPTLTGPENTEAF

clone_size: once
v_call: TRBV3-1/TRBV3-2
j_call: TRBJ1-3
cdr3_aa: ASSQERGTGLY